These T cell receptor beta chains were read from a single sample in a study of T cell responses to AZD1222 COVID-19 vaccine. Measured with immunoSEQ multiplex PCR; TCRdb has only the in-frame clones, and not every one. The sample has some 170,000 clones; 92% are singletons. The sample consisted of peripheral blood, taken on day 0 of MenACWY control vaccination. The receptor set was obtained from an adult in good health. Each CDR3 is given with its conserved first and last residue. Fields, in order: J gene, D gene, V gene, CDR3 protein, CDR3 DNA. A D gene is named only where the DNA matches it firmly.

TRBJ2-7 | - | TRBV6-2/TRBV6-3 | CASSYGVNRSPRRSRGEQYF | TGTGCCAGCAGTTACGGAGTTAATCGATCCCCTCGGCGGAGTAGGGGAGAGCAGTACTTC
TRBJ1-2 | TRBD1 | TRBV19 | CASGQGKHGYTF | TGTGCCAGCGGACAGGGGAAGCATGGCTACACCTTC
TRBJ2-3 | - | TRBV3-1/TRBV3-2 | CASSQDRELVQYF | TGTGCCAGCAGCCAAGATCGCGAACTAGTCCAGTATTTT
TRBJ2-3 | TRBD1 | TRBV7-3 | CASSRTGGLTDTQYF | TGTGCCAGCAGCCGGACAGGAGGTTTGACAGATACGCAGTATTTT
TRBJ1-1 | - | TRBV29-1 | CSVELGGKKAFF | TGCAGCGTTGAGCTGGGGGGCAAAAAAGCTTTCTTT
TRBJ2-7 | - | TRBV3-1/TRBV3-2 | CASSQDRRGEQYF | TGTGCCAGCAGCCAAGATCGGAGGGGCGAGCAGTACTTC
TRBJ1-1 | - | TRBV7-9 | CASSRVNTEAFF | TGTGCCAGCAGCCGAGTGAACACTGAAGCTTTCTTT
TRBJ2-1 | - | TRBV7-2 | CASSLVSTNEQFF | TGTGCCAGCAGCTTAGTATCGACGAATGAGCAGTTCTTC
TRBJ1-2 | - | TRBV5-4 | CASSLVQGGGRRGYTF | TGTGCCAGCAGCTTGGTGCAGGGCGGGGGGAGACGTGGCTACACCTTC
TRBJ1-5 | TRBD1 | TRBV4-1 | CASSYSSGTDSNQPQHF | TGCGCCAGCAGCTACAGCTCCGGGACAGATAGCAATCAGCCCCAGCATTTT
TRBJ1-6 | TRBD1 | TRBV9 | CASSDSDRGERPLHF | TGTGCCAGCAGCGACTCCGACAGGGGGGAGCGACCCCTCCACTTT
TRBJ2-2 | - | TRBV5-6 | CASSSNRLSTGELFF | TGTGCCAGCAGCTCGAATAGACTGAGCACCGGGGAGCTGTTTTTT